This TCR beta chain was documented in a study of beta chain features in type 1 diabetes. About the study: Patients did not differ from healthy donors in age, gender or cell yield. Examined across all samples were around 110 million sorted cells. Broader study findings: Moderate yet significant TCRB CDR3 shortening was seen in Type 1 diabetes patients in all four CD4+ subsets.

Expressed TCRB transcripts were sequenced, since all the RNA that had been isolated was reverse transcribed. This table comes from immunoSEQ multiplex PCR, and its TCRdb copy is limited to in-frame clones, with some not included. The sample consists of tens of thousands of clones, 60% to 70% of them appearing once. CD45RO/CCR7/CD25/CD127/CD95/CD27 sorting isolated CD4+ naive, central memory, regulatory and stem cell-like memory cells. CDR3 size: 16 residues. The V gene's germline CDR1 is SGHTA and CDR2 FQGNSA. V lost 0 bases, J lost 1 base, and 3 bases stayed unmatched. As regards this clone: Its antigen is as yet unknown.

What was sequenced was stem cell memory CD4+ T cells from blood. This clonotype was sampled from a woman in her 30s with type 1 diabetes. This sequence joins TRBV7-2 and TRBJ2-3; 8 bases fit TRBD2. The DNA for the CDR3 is TGTGCCAGCAGCTTAGCGTTACTAGCGGGCACAGATACGCAGTATTTT. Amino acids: CASSLALLAGTDTQYF.